The clone carrying this TCR beta chain came up a few times. Its antigen is undetermined. Germline assignment: CDR1 LGHDT and CDR2 YNNKEL (reference sequence). Trimming cost V 3 bases and J 0 bases; bases outside gene matches: 7. The length of the CDR3 is 19 residues. This entry comes from a study of human T cells and chemical hapten exposure. Study-wide results and limits: Donors, who had alopecia, may show an immune response that differs from healthy people's.

The time point denotes: patch test 1, 2 weeks after DPC sensitization. Regarding treatment: therapeutic diphenylcyclopropenone sensitization with weekly scalp DPC. Each CDR3 protein is one row after TCRdb ran MiXCR on the RACE reads. The sample gives around 160,000 distinct CDR3 sequences, around 13% of which show up once; 1.7% is in the top ten. The sequencing here drew on whole blood, taken in connection with sensitization to the hapten diphenylcyclopropenone (DPC). The sequence came from a woman between 25 and 40 years old with alopecia areata. Some clones in this sample may be carry-over from other donors' samples. The rearrangement joins TRBV3-1 to TRBJ2-1; 14 bases align to TRBD2. As DNA, the CDR3 is TGTGCCAGCAGCCAGGGACTAGCGGGGGAGATAAGCTCCTACAATGAGCAGTTCTTC. It specifies CASSQGLAGEISSYNEQFF.